Listed below are T cell receptor beta chains from one sample, sequenced in a study of cytomegalovirus exposure and HLA in healthy donors. Sequencing was performed with immunoSEQ multiplex PCR; in TCRdb, only in-frame clones are kept and a portion is missing. This sample has around 200,000 clones; over 60% occur once, and the top ten carry less than 2%. The specimen was PBMCs. The receptor source for this set is a male donor in good health and CMV-seronegative. Each CDR3 is given with its conserved first and last residue. D genes are given only for firm matches. For some rows the clone size is stated as once, few or many, or as a class when expanded; others skip it.

v_call,clone_size,d_call,cdr3_length,j_call,cdr3_aa,cdr3_nt
TRBV28,-,-,15,TRBJ2-7,CASSLTGDSAYEQYF,TGTGCCAGCAGTTTGACTGGGGACTCAGCCTACGAGCAGTACTTC
TRBV11-2,-,TRBD2,16,TRBJ2-3,CASSLDYRSSGSLQYF,TGTGCCAGCAGCTTAGATTATCGTTCTAGCGGGAGTTTGCAGTATTTT
TRBV30,once,-,14,TRBJ1-1,CAWSRRGGRPEAFF,TGTGCCTGGAGCCGCCGGGGGGGCAGGCCTGAAGCTTTCTTT
TRBV15,-,-,13,TRBJ2-1,CATSRDPGDKEFF,TGTGCCACCAGCAGAGACCCAGGGGATAAGGAGTTCTTC
TRBV4-3,-,-,16,TRBJ2-1,CASSQDRGAPYNEQFF,TGCGCCAGCAGCCAAGACCGGGGGGCACCCTACAATGAGCAGTTCTTC
TRBV6-5,-,TRBD1,15,TRBJ1-2,CASSYLQGGWAGYTF,TGTGCCAGCAGTTACCTTCAGGGGGGCTGGGCTGGCTACACCTTC
TRBV27,-,TRBD1,15,TRBJ2-7,CASSFRQGYFDEQYF,TGTGCCAGCAGTTTCCGACAGGGGTATTTCGACGAGCAGTACTTC
TRBV14,-,-,15,TRBJ2-1,CASSQLRGPYNEQFF,TGTGCCAGCAGCCAATTACGGGGTCCTTACAATGAGCAGTTCTTC
TRBV7-8,-,TRBD1,18,TRBJ2-7,CASSLVGPGQGWEYEQYF,TGTGCCAGCAGCTTAGTGGGACCGGGACAGGGCTGGGAATACGAGCAGTACTTC
TRBV7-9,-,TRBD1,16,TRBJ2-7,CASSSNAGQGYYEQYF,TGTGCCAGCAGCTCCAACGCGGGACAGGGATACTACGAGCAGTACTTC
TRBV7-3,-,TRBD1,15,TRBJ1-1,CASSLSTGVSAEAFF,TGTGCCAGCAGCTTATCGACAGGGGTTAGCGCTGAAGCTTTCTTT
TRBV18,-,TRBD1,20,TRBJ1-3,CASSPQWTFRQGENGNTIYF,TGTGCCAGCTCACCTCAATGGACCTTCCGACAGGGTGAAAATGGAAACACCATATATTTT
TRBV6-5,-,-,15,TRBJ1-2,CASSYRSDGNYGYTF,TGTGCCAGCAGTTACAGATCCGACGGGAACTATGGCTACACCTTC
TRBV9,-,-,18,TRBJ2-2,CASSVVGGGQGTTGELFF,TGTGCCAGCAGCGTAGTCGGGGGGGGACAGGGCACCACCGGGGAGCTGTTTTTT
TRBV4-3,-,TRBD2,15,TRBJ2-1,CASSQGTSYKNEQFF,TGCGCCAGCAGCCAAGGGACTAGCTATAAAAATGAGCAGTTCTTC
TRBV7-2,-,TRBD1,14,TRBJ1-2,CASSRPGTGYGYTF,TGTGCCAGCAGCCGACCCGGGACAGGGTATGGCTACACCTTC